The 23 T cell receptor beta chains below were found in one sample sequenced in a study of vaccination effects on CD4 cells after COVID-19. Subsequent to roughly 10 days of culture, CD4+ T cells were isolated. Of the BNT162b2 and mRNA-1273 vaccines, participants received two doses of one or the other. The method was immunoSEQ multiplex PCR; TCRdb's version includes in-frame clones alone and lacks a portion of them. The data show around 46,000 clones, 55% to 85% seen once. For these receptors, no antigen is known. The sequencing used CD4+ T cells from PBMCs cultured without peptide, collected after COVID-19 vaccination. These TCRs come from a human donor who received a COVID-19 vaccine.

The rearrangement links TRBV4-2 to TRBJ2-7, with TRBD1 identical over 8 bases. Unmatched junction bases numbered 8, after V lost 3 bases and J lost 1 base. Germline V gene sequence: CDR1 LGHNA, CDR2 YNFKEQ. This CDR3 is 16 amino acids long. The CDR3 spells CASSQGDRSHSYEQYF. The CDR3 DNA reads TGTGCCAGCAGCCAGGGGGACAGGTCTCATTCCTACGAGCAGTACTTC.

This chain connects TRBV19 to TRBJ2-6, with D possibly called TRBD1 or TRBD2 (5 bases each). V gave up 7 bases and J gave up 0 bases, with 13 bases separating them. Germline V gene sequence: CDR1 LNHDA, CDR2 SQIVND (reference sequence). The CDR3 contains 16 residues. The CDR3 spells CASTPWGISGANVLTF. CDR3 in DNA: TGTGCCAGTACCCCGTGGGGGATCTCTGGGGCCAACGTCCTGACTTTC.

The sample holds a few counts of this clone. V is TRBV30 and J is TRBJ1-6; TRBD1 matches at 7 bases. Germline V gene sequence: CDR1 GTSNPN, CDR2 SVGIG (reference sequence). J gave up 5 bases and V 1 base, and 2 bases lay outside the gene matches. The CDR3 consists of 14 residues. The CDR3 sequence is CAWSAGTDNSPLHF. The CDR3 DNA is TGTGCCTGGAGTGCCGGGACAGATAATTCACCCCTCCACTTT.

This sequence joins TRBV10-2 and TRBJ2-5, with 7 nucleotides matching TRBD1. This CDR3 has 14 residues. Germline V CDR1 and CDR2: WSHSY, SAAADI. V was clipped by 7 bases and J by 2 bases; unmatched bases: 7. This CDR3 reads CASIIQGRQETQYF. CDR3 in DNA: TGCGCCAGCATCATACAGGGGCGGCAAGAGACCCAGTACTTC.

This clone was recorded a few times. V gene TRBV7-9 combines with J gene TRBJ1-1; tentatively, D is TRBD1 (6 bases). Germline V gene sequence: CDR1 SEHNR, CDR2 FQNEAQ (reference sequence). V dropped 5 bases and J dropped 3 bases, with 10 bases sitting between them. This CDR3 region has 13 residues. Here the CDR3 DNA reads TGTGCCAGCAGCGCTAACAGGGACACTGAAGCTTTCTTT. Translation gives CASSANRDTEAFF.

The chain uses TRBV18 and TRBJ2-6; 8 nucleotides align to TRBD1. CDR1 and CDR2 (germline): KGHSH, LQKENI. The trim removed 3 bases at V and 0 bases at J, leaving 7 bases unmatched. The length of the CDR3 is 18 residues. As DNA, the CDR3 is TGTGCCAGCTCACCGATCCGGACAGGGCCCTCTGGGGCCAACGTCCTGACTTTC. Translation gives CASSPIRTGPSGANVLTF.

The genes are TRBV6-1 and TRBJ1-2; D may be TRBD1 (5 bases). The germline CDR1 and CDR2 sequences are MNHNS and SASEGT. CDR3 length: 13 amino acids. Trimming removed 2 bases at V and 6 bases at J, with 10 bases between. The CDR3 sequence: CASSERGADGYTF. The CDR3 DNA is TGTGCCAGCAGTGAACGAGGGGCAGATGGCTACACCTTC.

The chain links TRBV20-1 to TRBJ2-7, with 9 bases lining up with TRBD2. The germline V gene encodes CDR1 DFQATT and CDR2 SNEGSKA (reference sequence). V was clipped by 3 bases and J by 0 bases; unmatched bases: 6. The CDR3 length is 15 residues. The CDR3 DNA is TGCAGTGCTAGTGGGCTAGCGGGGCACTCCTACGAGCAGTACTTC. It translates to CSASGLAGHSYEQYF.

This clone was observed a few times. The V and J genes are TRBV2 and TRBJ1-2; D may be TRBD1 (5 bases). The CDR3 runs to 11 residues. Deletions cut 7 bases from V and 7 bases from J, with 10 bases between. The germline V gene encodes CDR1 SNHLY and CDR2 FYNNEI. The CDR3 region is CASTGTFGYTF. The CDR3 bases are TGTGCCAGCACCGGGACTTTTGGCTACACCTTC.

This clone was found a few times. The chain uses TRBV10-1 and TRBJ1-1; no definite D call. Per the germline V gene, CDR1 is WNHNN and CDR2 is SYGVQD (reference sequence). The CDR3 totals 13 residues. Trimming removed 3 bases at V and 1 base at J, with 6 bases between. The chain's CDR3 is CASSDEKNTEAFF. The CDR3 DNA is TGCGCCAGCAGTGATGAGAAGAACACTGAAGCTTTCTTT.

V gene TRBV12-3 or TRBV12-4 combines with J gene TRBJ2-5; D gene ambiguous. This CDR3 comprises 13 residues. Between the trimmed V and J ends, which lost 4 bases and 0 bases, there was a span of 6 bases. CDR3 sequence (DNA): TGTGCCAGCAGTTCGGAGAACCAAGAGACCCAGTACTTC. Translating gives CASSSENQETQYF.

This chain links TRBV6-5 with TRBJ2-7, with D possibly TRBD2 on 5 matching bases. The germline CDR1 and CDR2 sequences are MNHEY and SVGAGI. The CDR3 covers 14 residues. Trimming removed 7 bases from V and 0 bases from J, with 13 bases in between. CDR3 region: CASITQDFSYEQYF. The CDR3 DNA follows: TGTGCCAGCATTACTCAGGACTTCTCCTACGAGCAGTACTTC.

This clone was recorded a few times. This chain joins TRBV18 and TRBJ1-6; D possibly corresponds to TRBD1 (6 bases). The CDR3 covers 16 residues. Germline CDR1 and CDR2: KGHSH and LQKENI. The V gene lost 3 bases and the J gene lost 5 bases, with 14 bases spanning the gap. CDR3 amino acids: CASSPRQVLDNSPLHF. CDR3 nucleotide sequence: TGTGCCAGCTCACCCAGACAGGTTTTGGATAATTCACCCCTCCACTTT.

This clone was seen a few times. V is TRBV5-4 and J is TRBJ1-2, with TRBD1 as a possible D gene (5 bases). V was pared by 5 bases and J by 8 bases, with 22 bases between. CDR3 length: 15 amino acids. Germline assignment: CDR1 SGHNT and CDR2 YYREEE (reference sequence). CDR3 in amino acids: CASRAGSEMYRGYTF. CDR3 DNA sequence: TGTGCCAGCAGGGCAGGGTCGGAGATGTATAGGGGCTACACCTTC.

The chain couples TRBV25-1 to TRBJ1-6, with TRBD1 matching 7 bases. The ends lost 6 bases at V and 5 bases at J; junction bases unmatched: 10. CDR3 length: 16 residues. CDR1 is MGHDK, CDR2 SYGVNS, per germline. The CDR3 protein is CASRQTGVIDNSPLHF. The CDR3 nucleotides read TGTGCCAGCAGACAAACAGGGGTTATCGATAATTCACCCCTCCACTTT.

The V call is TRBV25-1, the J call TRBJ2-7, with 9 bases aligning to TRBD1. The CDR3 consists of 14 residues. Trimming removed 6 bases from V and 4 bases from J; junction bases left unmatched: 7. Germline V lookup: CDR1 MGHDK, CDR2 SYGVNS. The CDR3 nucleotides are TGTGCCAGCAGCCGCGAACAGGGGGCATACGAGCAGTACTTC. Its translation is CASSREQGAYEQYF.

The J gene is TRBJ1-5, the V gene TRBV19; 8 bases fit TRBD1. The trim removed 5 bases at V and 11 bases at J, leaving 11 bases unmatched. Germline V gene data show CDR1 as LNHDA and CDR2 as SQIVND (reference sequence). The CDR3 sequence is 14 residues long. The CDR3 DNA reads as TGTGCCAGTAGTTCGGACAGGGCGAAGAGGGCCCAGCATTTT. This sequence encodes CASSSDRAKRAQHF.

The chain links TRBV6-1 to TRBJ2-3; TRBD2 agrees at 9 bases. The CDR3 spans 16 residues. Trimming removed 1 base from V and 1 base from J; junction bases left unmatched: 3. Germline V lookup: CDR1 MNHNS, CDR2 SASEGT. The CDR3 protein is CASSEVKRGGTDTQYF. CDR3 in DNA: TGTGCCAGCAGTGAAGTCAAGCGGGGGGGCACAGATACGCAGTATTTT.

The chain employs TRBV11-2 and TRBJ1-1; 7 nucleotides match TRBD1. CDR1 is SGHAT, CDR2 FQNNGV, per germline. The V segment lost 6 bases and the J segment 2 bases; nucleotides outside the gene matches: 12. This CDR3 has 16 residues. Here the CDR3 DNA reads TGTGCCAGCAGTCCCCCGGGACAGAGACAAAACACTGAAGCTTTCTTT. Translating gives CASSPPGQRQNTEAFF.

This chain uses TRBV3-1 (or the pseudogene TRBV3-2) with TRBJ2-7, with D perhaps assigned TRBD1 or TRBD2 (5 bases each). Germline CDR1 reads LGHDT; CDR2 reads YNNKEL (reference sequence). CDR3 length: 15 residues. Between the trimmed V and J ends, which lost 4 bases and 3 bases, there was a span of 16 bases. CDR3: CASSPIGTVGYEQYF. The DNA for the CDR3 is TGTGCCAGCAGCCCTATAGGGACCGTAGGCTACGAGCAGTACTTC.

J is TRBJ1-1 and V is TRBV29-1; a possible D gene is TRBD1 (5 bases). The CDR3 extends over 14 amino acids. V was trimmed by 6 bases and J by 6 bases, leaving 20 bases between them. Germline V gene lookup returns CDR1 SQVTM and CDR2 ANQGSEA. CDR3 sequence reads: CSVKTFRDSAEAFF. In DNA form, the CDR3 reads TGCAGCGTAAAGACCTTCAGGGATTCCGCTGAAGCTTTCTTT.

The gene calls are TRBV3-1 (or the pseudogene TRBV3-2) and TRBJ2-7; perhaps TRBD2 as D (5 bases). Germline loops: CDR1 LGHDT, CDR2 YNNKEL (reference sequence). The CDR3 sequence is 16 residues long. Trimming removed 0 bases from V and 3 bases from J, with 15 bases in between. The DNA for the CDR3 is TGTGCCAGCAGCCAAGAGACACTAGTACGGGGCTACGAGCAGTACTTC. It is translated as CASSQETLVRGYEQYF.

The chain uses TRBV3-1 (or the pseudogene TRBV3-2) and TRBJ1-1; D unresolved. Germline CDR1 reads LGHDT; CDR2 reads YNNKEL (reference sequence). The length of the CDR3 is 12 residues. The V end lost 5 bases, the J end lost 6 bases, and 10 bases lay between the germline ends. CDR3 nucleotides: TGTGCCAGCAGCTCAGTCCAGTCTGAAGCTTTCTTT. Protein: CASSSVQSEAFF.